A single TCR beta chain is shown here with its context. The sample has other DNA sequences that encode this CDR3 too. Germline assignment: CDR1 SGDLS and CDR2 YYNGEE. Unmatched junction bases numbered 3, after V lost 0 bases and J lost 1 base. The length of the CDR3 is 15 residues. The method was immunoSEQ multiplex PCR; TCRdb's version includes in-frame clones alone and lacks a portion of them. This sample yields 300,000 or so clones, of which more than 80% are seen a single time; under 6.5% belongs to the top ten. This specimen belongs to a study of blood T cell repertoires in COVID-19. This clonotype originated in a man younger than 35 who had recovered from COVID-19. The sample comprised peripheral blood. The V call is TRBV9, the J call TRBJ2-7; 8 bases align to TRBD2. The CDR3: CASSVGLASSYEQYF. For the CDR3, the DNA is TGTGCCAGCAGCGTAGGACTAGCGTCATCCTACGAGCAGTACTTC.